This T cell receptor (beta chain) was sequenced in a study of human thymus T cells. This table comes from immunoSEQ multiplex PCR, and its TCRdb copy is limited to in-frame clones, with some not included. The sample has under 150,000 clones; about 93% are singletons. About this clone: The antigen remains unidentified.

Thymic samples were excised during corrective heart operations. Notes on the study in general: Related research has reported that thymic repertoires overlap highly among unrelated individuals.

From germline, CDR1 is SQVTM and CDR2 ANQGSEA. V was trimmed by 6 bases and J by 0 bases, leaving 8 bases between them. The CDR3 is made up of 12 amino acids. This clonotype originated in a boy less than two years old with a congenital heart defect but otherwise immunologically healthy. The V call is TRBV29-1, the J call TRBJ1-2, with D unclear. Sequencing was carried out using thymus tissue. Here the CDR3 reads CSVRTANYGYTF. The CDR3 DNA is TGCAGCGTGCGGACGGCTAACTATGGCTACACCTTC.